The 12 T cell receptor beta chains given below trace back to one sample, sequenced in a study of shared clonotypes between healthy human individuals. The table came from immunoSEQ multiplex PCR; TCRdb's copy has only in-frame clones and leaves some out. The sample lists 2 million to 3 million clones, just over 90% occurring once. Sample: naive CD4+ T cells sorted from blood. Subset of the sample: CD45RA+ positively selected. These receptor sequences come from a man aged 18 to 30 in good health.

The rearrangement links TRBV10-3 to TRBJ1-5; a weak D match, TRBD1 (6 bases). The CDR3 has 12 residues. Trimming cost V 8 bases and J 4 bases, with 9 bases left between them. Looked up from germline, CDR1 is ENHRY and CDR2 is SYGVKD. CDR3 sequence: CAIAGQNQPQHF. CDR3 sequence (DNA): TGTGCCATCGCGGGACAAAATCAGCCCCAGCATTTT.

In DNA form, the CDR3 reads TGTGCCAGCAGTTTTGAGGCGACAGGGAATTCACCCCTCCACTTT. This codes for CASSFEATGNSPLHF. The chain employs TRBV27 and TRBJ1-6; 7 bases align to TRBD1. This CDR3 has 15 amino acids. Germline V lookup: CDR1 MNHEY, CDR2 SMNVEV (reference sequence). After removal of 3 bases from V and 7 bases from J, the junction contained 6 bases not matched to a gene.

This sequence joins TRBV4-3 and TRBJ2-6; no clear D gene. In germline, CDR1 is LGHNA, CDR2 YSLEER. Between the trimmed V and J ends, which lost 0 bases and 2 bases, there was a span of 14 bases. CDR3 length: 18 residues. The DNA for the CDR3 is TGCGCCAGCAGCCAAGATCACTACTTCTCGGCTGGGGCCAACGTCCTGACTTTC. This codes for CASSQDHYFSAGANVLTF.

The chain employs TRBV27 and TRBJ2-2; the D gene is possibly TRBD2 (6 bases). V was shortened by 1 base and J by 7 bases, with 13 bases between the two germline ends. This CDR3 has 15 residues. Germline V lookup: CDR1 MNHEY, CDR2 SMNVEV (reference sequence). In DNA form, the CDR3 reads TGTGCCAGCAGTTTATGGAGGGCCGAGGGCGGGGAGCTGTTTTTT. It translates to CASSLWRAEGGELFF.

CDR3 sequence: CAISAISGDAFF. The DNA of the CDR3 is TGTGCCATCAGTGCGATTTCAGGGGATGCTTTCTTT. The gene calls are TRBV10-3 and TRBJ1-1; a weak D match, TRBD1 (6 bases). The CDR3 is 12 amino acids. V shed 4 bases and J shed 11 bases, with 14 bases lying between them. CDR1 and CDR2 from the germline V gene are ENHRY and SYGVKD.

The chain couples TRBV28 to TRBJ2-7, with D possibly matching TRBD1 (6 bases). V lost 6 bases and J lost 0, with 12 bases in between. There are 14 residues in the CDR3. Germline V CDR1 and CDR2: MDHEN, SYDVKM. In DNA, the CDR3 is TGTGCCAGCAGCTACCAGGGGAGCTCCTACGAGCAGTACTTC. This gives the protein CASSYQGSSYEQYF.

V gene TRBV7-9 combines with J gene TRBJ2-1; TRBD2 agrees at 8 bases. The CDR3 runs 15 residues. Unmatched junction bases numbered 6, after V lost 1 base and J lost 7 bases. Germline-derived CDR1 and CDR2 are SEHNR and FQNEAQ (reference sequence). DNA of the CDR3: TGTGCCAGCAGCTTAGAGGGCGGGGGGCATAATGAGCAGTTCTTC. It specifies CASSLEGGGHNEQFF.

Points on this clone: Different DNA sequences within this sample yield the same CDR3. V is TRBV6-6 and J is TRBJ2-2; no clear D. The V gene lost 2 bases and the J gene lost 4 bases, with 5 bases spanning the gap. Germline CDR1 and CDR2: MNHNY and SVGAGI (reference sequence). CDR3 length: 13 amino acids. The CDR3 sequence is CASSYPSTGELFF. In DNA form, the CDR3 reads TGTGCCAGCAGTTACCCCAGCACCGGGGAGCTGTTTTTT.

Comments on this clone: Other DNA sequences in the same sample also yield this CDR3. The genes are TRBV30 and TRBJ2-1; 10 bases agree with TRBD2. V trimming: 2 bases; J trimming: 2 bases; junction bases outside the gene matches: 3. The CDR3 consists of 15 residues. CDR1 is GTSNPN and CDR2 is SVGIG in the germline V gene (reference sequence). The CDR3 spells CAWSPSGGPYNEQFF. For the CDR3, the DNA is TGTGCCTGGAGTCCTAGCGGGGGACCCTACAATGAGCAGTTCTTC.

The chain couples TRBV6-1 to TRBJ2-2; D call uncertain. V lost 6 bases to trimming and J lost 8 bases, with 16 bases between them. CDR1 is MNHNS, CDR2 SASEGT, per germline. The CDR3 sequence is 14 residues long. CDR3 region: CASRLDPTTGELFF. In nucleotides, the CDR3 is TGTGCCAGCAGGCTTGACCCGACGACGGGGGAGCTGTTTTTT.

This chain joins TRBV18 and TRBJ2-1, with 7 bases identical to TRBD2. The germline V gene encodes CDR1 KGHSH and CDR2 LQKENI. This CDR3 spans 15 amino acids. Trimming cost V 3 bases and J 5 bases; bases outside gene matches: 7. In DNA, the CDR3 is TGTGCCAGCTCACCCGCTAGCGGAGGAGACAATGAGCAGTTCTTC. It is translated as CASSPASGGDNEQFF.

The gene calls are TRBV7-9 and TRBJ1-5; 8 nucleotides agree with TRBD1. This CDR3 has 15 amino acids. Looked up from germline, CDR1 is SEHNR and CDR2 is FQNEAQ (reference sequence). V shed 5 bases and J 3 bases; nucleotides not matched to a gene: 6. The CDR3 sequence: CASSTGTGLNQPQHF. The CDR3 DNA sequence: TGTGCCAGCAGCACCGGGACAGGACTCAATCAGCCCCAGCATTTT.